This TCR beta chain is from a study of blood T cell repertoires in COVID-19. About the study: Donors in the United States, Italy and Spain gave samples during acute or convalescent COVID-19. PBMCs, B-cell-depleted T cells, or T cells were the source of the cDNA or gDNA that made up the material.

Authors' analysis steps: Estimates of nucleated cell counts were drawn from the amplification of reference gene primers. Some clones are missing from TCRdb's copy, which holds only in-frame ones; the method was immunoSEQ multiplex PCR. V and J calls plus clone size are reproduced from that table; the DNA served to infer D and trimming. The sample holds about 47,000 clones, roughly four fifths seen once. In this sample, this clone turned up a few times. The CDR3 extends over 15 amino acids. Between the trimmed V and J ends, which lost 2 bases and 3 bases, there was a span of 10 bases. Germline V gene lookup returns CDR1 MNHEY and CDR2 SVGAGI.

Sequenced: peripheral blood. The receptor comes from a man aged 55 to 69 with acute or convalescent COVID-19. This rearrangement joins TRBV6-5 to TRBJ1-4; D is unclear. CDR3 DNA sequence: TGTGCCAGCAGTTACGCGGGAGAGCCTAATGAAAAACTGTTTTTT. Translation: CASSYAGEPNEKLFF.